This TCR beta chain came from a study of graft-versus-host responses after intestinal transplantation. Study outcomes and limitations: With peak circulating GvH clone levels came an association with early post-transplant HvG declines.

The germline gives CDR1 MNHEY, CDR2 SVGAGI. This CDR3 is built from 14 residues. Unmatched junction bases numbered 2, after V lost 5 bases and J lost 4 bases. This clone was picked up a small number of times. No antigen is known for it. TCRdb keeps only in-frame clones here, not all; method: immunoSEQ multiplex PCR. The sample includes around 93,000 clones, around nine tenths seen only once; the top ten take 5% to 6.5%. The chain uses TRBV6-5 and TRBJ2-3; 11 bases line up with TRBD1. The specimen comprised unstimulated CD8+ T cells sorted from spleen or lymph node cells, sampled before intestinal transplant. The clonotype comes from a human donor who received an intestinal transplant. DNA for the CDR3: TGTGCCAGCAGTGAGGGACAGGGGGCAGATACGCAGTATTTT. This gives the protein CASSEGQGADTQYF.